This is a list of T cell receptor beta chains from one sample in a study of molecular identifiers for immune sequencing clone quantification. From the PCR reads, TCRdb called clonotypes with MiXCR, one entry per CDR3 protein. The sample holds about 500,000 distinct CDR3 sequences; 20% to 25% are singletons and the top ten take 0.7% to 0.95%. Specimen: naive CD8+ T cells from blood, with Jurkat cell RNA spiked in. These TCRs come from a human donor in good health. Some libraries in this study had Jurkat cell RNA spiked in. Both conserved end residues are part of each CDR3. A D gene is named only where the DNA matches it firmly. Size tells how often a clone was seen (once, few, many) or the class of an expanded clone, and some rows leave it out.

d_gene,abundance,j_gene,v_gene,CDR3nt,CDR3aa
TRBD2,few,TRBJ2-3,TRBV2,TGTGCCAGCAGTGAAGCGCTCGCTAGCGGGAGAACAGATACGCAGTATTTT,CASSEALASGRTDTQYF
TRBD1,few,TRBJ2-7,TRBV27,TGTGCCAGCAGTCCGGGGACAGCCACTAGCTCCTACGAGCAGTACTTC,CASSPGTATSSYEQYF
TRBD1,many,TRBJ2-3,TRBV7-9,TGTGCCAGCAGCCCCCCCGCGGACAGGGCTGGGTATTTT,CASSPPADRAGYF
NA,NA,TRBJ2-2,TRBV12-5,TGTGCTAGTGGTTTGTTAGAGACGGCGAACACCGGGGAGCTGTTTTTT,CASGLLETANTGELFF
NA,many,TRBJ1-1,TRBV3-1,TGTGCCAGCAGCTTCTCAACAATACAGGAGCTGAACACTGAAGCTTTCTTT,CASSFSTIQELNTEAFF
TRBD1,once,TRBJ2-7,TRBV27,TGTGCCAGTAGGACAGGGGGCCGTGAGCAGTACTTC,CASRTGGREQYF
NA,many,TRBJ2-7,TRBV5-1,TGCGCCAGCAGCTTGACAGTTGACTACGAGCAGTACTTC,CASSLTVDYEQYF
NA,NA,TRBJ1-1,TRBV20-1,TGCAGTGCGGCAATGAACACTGAAGCTTTCTTT,CSAAMNTEAFF
NA,many,TRBJ1-5,TRBV7-6,TGTGCCAGCACTCTCGATCAGGGGAAAAATCAGCCCCAGCATTTT,CASTLDQGKNQPQHF
NA,NA,TRBJ2-7,TRBV20-1,TGCAGTGCTAGACACAGCAGCTCCTACGAGCAGTACTTC,CSARHSSSYEQYF
TRBD2,many,TRBJ2-3,TRBV28,TGTGCCAGCAGCACTGGACTAGCGGGCCTTGACACAGATACGCAGTATTTT,CASSTGLAGLDTDTQYF
NA,many,TRBJ1-3,TRBV7-9,TGTGCCAGCAGCTTAAGTTCCGGGAACGGAAACACCATATATTTT,CASSLSSGNGNTIYF
NA,few,TRBJ2-7,TRBV27,TGTGCCAGCGGATACTCGGCAGGCGGGTCCTACGAGCAGTACTTC,CASGYSAGGSYEQYF
NA,few,TRBJ2-7,TRBV5-4,TGTGCCAGCAGGCCGGGACCCCTAACCGCCGAGCAGTACTTC,CASRPGPLTAEQYF
TRBD1,many,TRBJ2-6,TRBV5-1,TGCGCCAGCAGGATCAGGGGGACCTCCTCTTTTGGGGCCAACGTCCTGACTTTC,CASRIRGTSSFGANVLTF
NA,many,TRBJ2-6,TRBV19,TGTGCCAGTTGCTCCTGGATCTCTGGGGCCAACGTCCTGACTTTC,CASCSWISGANVLTF
NA,many,TRBJ1-1,TRBV5-6,TGTGCCAGCAGGAAACAGACAGCCTGGGCTGAAGCTTTCTTT,CASRKQTAWAEAFF
NA,NA,TRBJ1-5,TRBV5-8,TGTGCCTGCAGCTCAACCAGGGATTTCAATCAGCCCCAGCATTTT,CACSSTRDFNQPQHF
NA,many,TRBJ1-5,TRBV27,TGTGCCAGCAGCACGAACGAACTGAGCGGGGTGCCCCAGCATTTT,CASSTNELSGVPQHF
NA,NA,TRBJ1-2,TRBV27,TGTGCCAGCAGCATCCAGGGAAAACAGAACTATGGCTACACCTTC,CASSIQGKQNYGYTF
NA,many,TRBJ2-2,TRBV5-5,TGTGCCAGCAGCTTGGGGCCGAACACCGGGGAGCTGTTTTTT,CASSLGPNTGELFF
NA,NA,TRBJ1-6,TRBV27,TGTGCCAGCAGTTTATCGATGGAGCAAACCCTCCACTTT,CASSLSMEQTLHF
NA,NA,TRBJ2-7,TRBV7-6,TGTGCCAGCAGCCCTCATCAGGGGTCGTACGTGCAGTACTTC,CASSPHQGSYVQYF
NA,NA,TRBJ2-3,TRBV4-1,TGCGCCTGCAGCCAAGGGGGGGCGGGGGTCACAGATACGCAGTATTTT,CACSQGGAGVTDTQYF
TRBD1,few,TRBJ2-5,TRBV7-9,TGTGCCAGCAGCCCACTTACAGGGGGCGGAGAGACCCAGTACTTC,CASSPLTGGGETQYF
NA,NA,TRBJ2-1,TRBV19,TGTGCCAGTAGTATAGGTCGTGAGCAGTTCTTC,CASSIGREQFF
NA,many,TRBJ2-3,TRBV29-1,TGCAGCGTCGTACCAGTCACAGATACGCAGTATTTT,CSVVPVTDTQYF
NA,few,TRBJ2-3,TRBV20-1,TGCAGTGCTAGAGATTATGGGCGGCTCACAGATACGCAGTATTTT,CSARDYGRLTDTQYF
NA,few,TRBJ2-7,TRBV10-3,TGTGCCATCAGTGAGTCCGGTGAATACTACGAGCAGTACTTC,CAISESGEYYEQYF
NA,many,TRBJ1-2,TRBV29-1,TGCAGCGTTGATCTGGACAGCCGGGGCTACACCTTC,CSVDLDSRGYTF
NA,few,TRBJ1-1,TRBV6-5,TGTGTCAGCAGTCTCTCCGGGGGTTGGACTGAAGCTTTCTTT,CVSSLSGGWTEAFF
NA,NA,TRBJ2-2,TRBV5-4,TGTGCCAGCGGGACTCAGGGGAACACCGGGGAGCTGTTTTTT,CASGTQGNTGELFF
NA,few,TRBJ2-1,TRBV6-2/TRBV6-3,TGTGCCAGCAGTTACTCAGGGGCCCAGTACAATGAGCAGTTCTTC,CASSYSGAQYNEQFF
TRBD2,few,TRBJ2-7,TRBV7-6,TGTGCCAGCAGCCCAGAACTAGCGGGAGCCTACGAGCAGTACTTC,CASSPELAGAYEQYF
TRBD1,many,TRBJ2-7,TRBV7-9,TGTGCCAGCAGCTTAGAGGACAGGGAGTACGAGCAGTACTTC,CASSLEDREYEQYF
NA,few,TRBJ1-2,TRBV5-4,TGTGCCAGCAGCTGGGCAGGGAGTCTCGCTATGGACTATGGCTACACCTTC,CASSWAGSLAMDYGYTF
TRBD2,many,TRBJ2-3,TRBV7-2,TGTGCCAGCAGCTCCGGACTAGCGGCCCACACAGATACGCAGTATTTT,CASSSGLAAHTDTQYF
NA,NA,TRBJ2-2,TRBV20-1,TGCAGTGCTCCAAACACCGGGGAGCTGTTTTTT,CSAPNTGELFF
NA,NA,TRBJ2-1,TRBV20-1,TGCAGTGCTAGAGATTTTGGGCGCAATGAGCAGTTCTTC,CSARDFGRNEQFF
TRBD1,NA,TRBJ2-7,TRBV6-6,TGTGCCAGCAGTGGGGAGGGACAGGGTCCATTCTACGAGCAGTACTTC,CASSGEGQGPFYEQYF
TRBD1,many,TRBJ1-5,TRBV19,TGTGCCAGTAGTATTGGACAGGGGAGCAATCAGCCCCAGCATTTT,CASSIGQGSNQPQHF
NA,many,TRBJ2-7,TRBV20-1,TGCAGTGCTAGAGAGCCTAGCTTCTACGAGCAGTACTTC,CSAREPSFYEQYF
NA,NA,TRBJ1-1,TRBV7-7,TGTGCTAGCAGCTTATTACGGACAGACAGTGTCACTGAAGCTTTCTTT,CASSLLRTDSVTEAFF
TRBD1,few,TRBJ1-1,TRBV12-3/TRBV12-4,TGTGCCAGCGGCGACGATAACAGGGACAGTGGTGAAGCTTTCTTT,CASGDDNRDSGEAFF
NA,many,TRBJ2-3,TRBV7-9,TGTGCCAGCAGCACCCGCAGCGACACAGATACGCAGTATTTT,CASSTRSDTDTQYF
TRBD1,few,TRBJ1-1,TRBV13,TGTGCCACCAGACAGGGCCCGAACACTGAAGCTTTCTTT,CATRQGPNTEAFF
NA,NA,TRBJ1-5,TRBV18,TGTGCCAGCTCACTCTTGGACCCCGCGCTGACAGATACGCAGCATTTT,CASSLLDPALTDTQHF
NA,NA,TRBJ2-7,TRBV24-1,TGTGCCACCAGTGATCCCAGGAGGGTGCAGTACTTC,CATSDPRRVQYF
TRBD2,many,TRBJ2-5,TRBV6-2/TRBV6-3,TGTGCCAGTTCCGGACTAGCGGACTCCCAAGAGACCCAGTACTTC,CASSGLADSQETQYF
NA,many,TRBJ2-1,TRBV25-1,TGTGCCAGCAGTGAATTAGGGAATTTCGAGCAGTTCTTC,CASSELGNFEQFF
TRBD1,NA,TRBJ2-1,TRBV24-1,TGTGCCACCAGTGACTCACGACAGGGTCAACGGTTCTTC,CATSDSRQGQRFF
TRBD2,NA,TRBJ2-1,TRBV29-1,TGCAGCGTTGAACTTGTTGGGGTGAGCGGGGTTTCCTACAATGAGCAGTTCTTC,CSVELVGVSGVSYNEQFF
NA,NA,TRBJ2-5,TRBV30,TGTGCCTGGAGTGGTAGGGGTTTTCGGCAAGAGACCCAGTACTTC,CAWSGRGFRQETQYF
TRBD1,NA,TRBJ2-7,TRBV6-5,TGTGCCAGCAGTTACGGGGGGACAGGGGGCTACGAGCAGTACTTC,CASSYGGTGGYEQYF
TRBD2,NA,TRBJ2-7,TRBV13,TGTGCCAGCAGCGTGGGAGGGCCCCACGAGCAGTACTTC,CASSVGGPHEQYF
NA,many,TRBJ1-1,TRBV6-2/TRBV6-3,TGTGCCAGCAGTTACTGGGGGCGCAACACTGAAGCTTTCTTT,CASSYWGRNTEAFF
NA,few,TRBJ2-7,TRBV4-3,TGCGCCAGCAGCCAAGATCTTGACGTCCCGTTTTCCTACGAGCAGTACTTC,CASSQDLDVPFSYEQYF
NA,many,TRBJ2-2,TRBV6-1,TGTGCCAGCAAACCCGAAACAGGGACGACGAGAAACACCGGGGAGCTGTTTTTT,CASKPETGTTRNTGELFF